This is a list of T cell receptor delta chains from one sample in a study of γδ T cells in repeated Plasmodium falciparum infection. TCRdb re-called clones from the multiplex PCR reads via CATT. This table has more than 45,000 delta-chain clones, approximately 1.5% appearing once. Sequencing was done on a sample of gamma-delta T cells from blood. These receptors all stem from a pool of human donors (malaria-infected and uninfected, not separated). Both conserved end residues are part of each CDR3. The D gene is left open where the match is weak. Size is stated for part of the rows, as once, few or many counts, or as a class when the clone is expanded.

cdr3_nt,cdr3_aa,j_call,v_call,d_call,clone_size
TGTGCTCTTGGGGGACTAGACCCAGGCTGCTGGGGAGGGCCCGATAAACTCATCTTT,CALGGLDPGCWGGPDKLIF,TRDJ1,TRDV1,.,medium-sized
TGTGCTATTGGGGAACTCGGGCCCGCTTCCTACAGCTGGGGATTCCCCTTGTTCCTAGCGGATAAACTCATCTTT,CAIGELGPASYSWGFPLFLADKLIF,TRDJ1,TRDV1,TRDD2,many
TGTGCTCTTGGGGAACTAGCGGGCCCGATGGGACTGGTAAACACCGATAAACTCATCTTT,CALGELAGPMGLVNTDKLIF,TRDJ1,TRDV1,.,many
TGTGCTCTTGGGGAACTAGGTTTTTCCTACGGGATACGAACAGCACAACTCTTCTTT,CALGELGFSYGIRTAQLFF,TRDJ2,TRDV1,.,many
TGTGCTCTTGGGGAACTCGCCCGGCCTACGCTCTGGGGGAACCAGTACACCGATAAACTCATCTTT,CALGELARPTLWGNQYTDKLIF,TRDJ1,TRDV1,TRDD3,many
TGTGCTCTTGGGGAGGAAGGGGCCTTCCCAATACTGAGGGAAAGAGCGGATAAACTCATCTTT,CALGEEGAFPILRERADKLIF,TRDJ1,TRDV1,.,few
TGTGCTCTTGGCCCCCTGGGGGTTGAGCACACCGATAAACTCATCTTT,CALGPLGVEHTDKLIF,TRDJ1,TRDV1,TRDD3,medium-sized
TGTGCAGCAAAATTTCGGGGTTTTTCCCCCACCGATAAACTCATCTTT,CAAKFRGFSPTDKLIF,TRDJ1,TRAV29/DV5,.,many
TGTGCTCTTGCCGTCGGGCTTCCTACTCCCCTACCCCTAGAGCAACTCATCTTT,CALAVGLPTPLPLEQLIF,TRDJ1,TRDV1,TRDD2,medium-sized
TGTGCTCTTGGGGAACAACCTACCAACCTTCTACTGGGGGATAAGAACACCGATAAACTCATCTTT,CALGEQPTNLLLGDKNTDKLIF,TRDJ1,TRDV1,TRDD3,medium-sized
TGTGCCTTTCCTACTAGGGGGATATCGACCTACACCGATAAACTCATCTTT,CAFPTRGISTYTDKLIF,TRDJ1,TRDV3,TRDD3,.
TGTGCCTGTGAGAAGGGACTTACCTTT,CACEKGLTF,TRDJ1,TRDV2,.,.
TGTGCTCTTGGGAACCTACCCAGGCCTACGAATCCGTCGTACTGGGGGGGTATAGGGACCGATAAACTCATCTTT,CALGNLPRPTNPSYWGGIGTDKLIF,TRDJ1,TRDV1,TRDD3,many
TGTGCTCTTGGGGAATACGTTGGCTGGGGGCAAGCCTCTTTGACAGCACAACTCTTCTTT,CALGEYVGWGQASLTAQLFF,TRDJ2,TRDV1,TRDD3,many
TGTGCTCTGGTCCTACGCTGGGGGATAGTAACCGATAAACTCATCTTT,CALVLRWGIVTDKLIF,TRDJ1,TRDV1,TRDD3,many
TGTGCTCTTGGGGAATGGCATTTCCTGCCTCTGGGGGATAGGGGCTACACCTATAAACTCATCTTT,CALGEWHFLPLGDRGYTYKLIF,TRDJ1,TRDV1,TRDD3,.
TGTGCTCTTGGGGACTTTTGTTCGAGGGCCCCTCCTCCCGGGCTGGGGGACCGCTTCGATAAACTCATCTTT,CALGDFCSRAPPPGLGDRFDKLIF,TRDJ1,TRDV1,TRDD3,many
TGTGCTCTTGGGGATCGGAGGAGCTGTACACCTATAATCGATAAACTCATCTTT,CALGDRRSCTPIIDKLIF,TRDJ1,TRDV1,.,medium-sized